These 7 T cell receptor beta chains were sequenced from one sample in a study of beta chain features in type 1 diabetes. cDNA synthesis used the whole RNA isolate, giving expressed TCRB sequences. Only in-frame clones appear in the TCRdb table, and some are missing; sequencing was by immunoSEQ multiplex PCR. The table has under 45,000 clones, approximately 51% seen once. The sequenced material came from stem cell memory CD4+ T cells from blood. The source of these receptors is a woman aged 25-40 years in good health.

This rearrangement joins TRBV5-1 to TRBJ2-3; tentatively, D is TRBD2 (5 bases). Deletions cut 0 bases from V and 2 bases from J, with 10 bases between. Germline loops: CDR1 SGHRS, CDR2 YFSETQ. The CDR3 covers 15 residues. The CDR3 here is CASSLGNGITDTQYF. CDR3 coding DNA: TGCGCCAGCAGCTTGGGGAACGGGATCACAGATACGCAGTATTTT.

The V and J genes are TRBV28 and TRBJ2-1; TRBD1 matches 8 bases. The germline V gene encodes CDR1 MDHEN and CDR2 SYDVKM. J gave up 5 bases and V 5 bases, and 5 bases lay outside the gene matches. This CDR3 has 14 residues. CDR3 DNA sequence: TGTGCCAGCAGTGCGGCGGACAGGGACAATGAGCAGTTCTTC. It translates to CASSAADRDNEQFF. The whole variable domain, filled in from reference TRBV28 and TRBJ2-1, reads DVKVTQSSRYLVKRTGEKVFLECVQDMDHENMFWYRQDPGLGLRLIYFSYDVKMKEKGDIPEGYSVSREKKERFSLILESASTNQTSMYLCASSAADRDNEQFFGPGTRLTVL.

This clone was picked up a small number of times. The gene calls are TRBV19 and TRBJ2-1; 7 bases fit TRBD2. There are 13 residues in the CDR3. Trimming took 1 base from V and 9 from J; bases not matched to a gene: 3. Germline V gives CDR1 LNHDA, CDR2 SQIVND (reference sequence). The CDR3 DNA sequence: TGTGCCAGTAGTATAGGGGGGGGGAGTGAGCAGTTCTTC. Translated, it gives CASSIGGGSEQFF.

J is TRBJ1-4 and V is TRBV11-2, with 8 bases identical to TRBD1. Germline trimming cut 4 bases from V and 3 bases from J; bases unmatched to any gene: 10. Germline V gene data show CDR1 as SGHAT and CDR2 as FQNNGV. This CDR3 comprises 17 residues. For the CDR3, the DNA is TGTGCCAGCAGCTCAAAGACAGGGGTTATTTCTAATGAAAAACTGTTTTTT. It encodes CASSSKTGVISNEKLFF.

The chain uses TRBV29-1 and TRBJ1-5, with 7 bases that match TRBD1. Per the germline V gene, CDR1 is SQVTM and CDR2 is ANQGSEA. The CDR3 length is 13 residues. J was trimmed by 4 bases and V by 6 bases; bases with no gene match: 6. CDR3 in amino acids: CSVGTDYNQPQHF. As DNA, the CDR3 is TGCAGCGTCGGGACAGACTATAATCAGCCCCAGCATTTT.

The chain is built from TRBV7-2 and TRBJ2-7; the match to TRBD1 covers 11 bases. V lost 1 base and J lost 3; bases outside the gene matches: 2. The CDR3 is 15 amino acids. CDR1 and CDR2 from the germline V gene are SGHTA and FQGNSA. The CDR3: CASSLVGTGGYEQYF. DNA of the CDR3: TGTGCCAGCAGCTTAGTGGGGACAGGGGGCTACGAGCAGTACTTC.

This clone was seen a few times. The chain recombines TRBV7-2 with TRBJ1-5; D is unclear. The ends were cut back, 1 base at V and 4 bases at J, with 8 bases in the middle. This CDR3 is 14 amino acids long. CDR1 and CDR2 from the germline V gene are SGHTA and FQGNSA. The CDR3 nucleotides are TGTGCCAGCAGCTTAGAAAGAGGGAATCAGCCCCAGCATTTT. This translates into CASSLERGNQPQHF.